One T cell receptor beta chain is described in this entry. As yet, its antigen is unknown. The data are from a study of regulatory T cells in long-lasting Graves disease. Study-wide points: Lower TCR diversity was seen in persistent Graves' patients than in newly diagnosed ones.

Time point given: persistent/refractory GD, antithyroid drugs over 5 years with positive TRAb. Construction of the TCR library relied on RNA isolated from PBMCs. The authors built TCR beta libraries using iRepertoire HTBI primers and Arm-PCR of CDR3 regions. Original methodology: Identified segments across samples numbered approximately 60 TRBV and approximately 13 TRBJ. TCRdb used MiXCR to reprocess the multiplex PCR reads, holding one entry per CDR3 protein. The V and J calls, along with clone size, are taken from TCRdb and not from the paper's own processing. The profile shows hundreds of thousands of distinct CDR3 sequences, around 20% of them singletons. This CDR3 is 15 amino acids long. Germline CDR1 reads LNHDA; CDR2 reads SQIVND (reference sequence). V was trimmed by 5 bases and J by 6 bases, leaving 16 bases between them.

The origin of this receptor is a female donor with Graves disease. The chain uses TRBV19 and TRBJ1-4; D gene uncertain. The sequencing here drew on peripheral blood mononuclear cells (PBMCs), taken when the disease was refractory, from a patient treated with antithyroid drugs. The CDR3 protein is CASSSRRSRDEKLFF. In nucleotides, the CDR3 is TGTGCCAGTAGTTCGCGACGCTCACGGGATGAAAAACTGTTTTTT.